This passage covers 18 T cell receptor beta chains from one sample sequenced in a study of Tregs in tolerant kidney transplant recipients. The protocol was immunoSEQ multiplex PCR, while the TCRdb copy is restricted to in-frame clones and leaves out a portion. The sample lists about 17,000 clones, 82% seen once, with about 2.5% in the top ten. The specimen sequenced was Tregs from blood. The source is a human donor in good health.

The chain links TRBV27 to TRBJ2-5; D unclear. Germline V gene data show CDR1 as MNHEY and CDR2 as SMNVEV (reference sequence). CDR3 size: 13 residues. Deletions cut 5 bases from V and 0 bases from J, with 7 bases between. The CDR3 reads CASSPWDQETQYF. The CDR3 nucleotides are TGTGCCAGCAGTCCCTGGGACCAAGAGACCCAGTACTTC.

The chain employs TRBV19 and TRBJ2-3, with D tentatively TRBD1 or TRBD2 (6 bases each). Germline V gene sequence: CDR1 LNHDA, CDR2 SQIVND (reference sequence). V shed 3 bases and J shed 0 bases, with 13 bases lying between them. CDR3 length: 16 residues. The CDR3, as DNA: TGTGCCAGTAGTATGGCCGGGGGCTGGAGCACAGATACGCAGTATTTT. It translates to CASSMAGGWSTDTQYF.

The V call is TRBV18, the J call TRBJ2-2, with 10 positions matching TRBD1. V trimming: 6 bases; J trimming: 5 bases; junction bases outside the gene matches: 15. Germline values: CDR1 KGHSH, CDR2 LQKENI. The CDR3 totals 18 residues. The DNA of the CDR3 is TGTGCCAGCTCTCTTCTCATACCGGGACAGGGGTCAACCGGGGAGCTGTTTTTT. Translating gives CASSLLIPGQGSTGELFF.

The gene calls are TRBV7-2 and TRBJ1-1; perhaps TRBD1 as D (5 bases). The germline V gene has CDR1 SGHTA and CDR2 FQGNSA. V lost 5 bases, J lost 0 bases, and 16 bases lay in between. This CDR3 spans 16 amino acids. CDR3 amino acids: CASSPLQGSMNTEAFF. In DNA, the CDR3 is TGTGCCAGCAGCCCCTTGCAGGGAAGTATGAACACTGAAGCTTTCTTT.

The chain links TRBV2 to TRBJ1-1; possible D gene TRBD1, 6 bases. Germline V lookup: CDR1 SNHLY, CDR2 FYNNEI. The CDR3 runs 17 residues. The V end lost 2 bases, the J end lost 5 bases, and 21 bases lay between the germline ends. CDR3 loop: CASSERSRGWFDTEAFF. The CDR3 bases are TGTGCCAGCAGTGAAAGGTCCAGGGGTTGGTTCGATACTGAAGCTTTCTTT.

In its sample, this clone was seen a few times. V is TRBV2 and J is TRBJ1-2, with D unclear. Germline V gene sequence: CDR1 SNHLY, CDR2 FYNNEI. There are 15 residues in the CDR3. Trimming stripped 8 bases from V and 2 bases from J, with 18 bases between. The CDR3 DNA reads TGTGCCAGCCCCGAGCGTGGGCGGAGAAACTATGGCTACACCTTC. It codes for CASPERGRRNYGYTF.

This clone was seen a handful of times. DNA of the CDR3: TGCGCCAGCAGACCTCGAGCTCACAAGGGTTCCACAGATACGCAGTATTTT. Translation: CASRPRAHKGSTDTQYF. The J gene is TRBJ2-3, the V gene TRBV4-1; D gene ambiguous. The CDR3 is 17 amino acids. Between the trimmed V and J ends, which lost 6 bases and 2 bases, there was a span of 21 bases. Germline CDR1 is MGHRA and CDR2 is YSYEKL.

The DNA of the CDR3 is TGTGCCAGCAGTGCGTCTACCACAGGGAGTCGAGGCTACACCTTC. This translates into CASSASTTGSRGYTF. This sequence joins TRBV6-1 and TRBJ1-2; perhaps TRBD1 as D (6 bases). The germline V and J ends were trimmed by 4 bases and 8 bases, with 20 bases remaining between them. The CDR3 is made up of 15 amino acids. Per the germline V gene, CDR1 is MNHNS and CDR2 is SASEGT.

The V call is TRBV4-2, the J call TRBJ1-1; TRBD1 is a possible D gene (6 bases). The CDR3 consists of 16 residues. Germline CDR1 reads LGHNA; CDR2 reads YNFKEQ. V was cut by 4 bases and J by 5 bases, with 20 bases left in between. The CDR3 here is CASSPNWAGGGTEAFF. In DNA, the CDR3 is TGTGCCAGCAGCCCCAACTGGGCGGGAGGGGGAACTGAAGCTTTCTTT.

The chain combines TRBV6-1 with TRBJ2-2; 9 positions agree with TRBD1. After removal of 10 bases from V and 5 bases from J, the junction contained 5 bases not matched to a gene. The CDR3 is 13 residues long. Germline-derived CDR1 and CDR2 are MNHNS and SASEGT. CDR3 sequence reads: CANRQGETGELFF. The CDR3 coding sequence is TGTGCCAACCGACAGGGGGAAACCGGGGAGCTGTTTTTT.

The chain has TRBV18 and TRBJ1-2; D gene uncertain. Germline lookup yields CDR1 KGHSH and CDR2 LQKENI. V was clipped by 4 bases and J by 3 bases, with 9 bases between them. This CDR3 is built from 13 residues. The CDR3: CASSRGVDYGYTF. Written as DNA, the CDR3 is TGTGCCAGCTCACGCGGGGTGGACTATGGCTACACCTTC.

CDR3: CASSPGLAGAYEQFF. The CDR3 region has the DNA TGTGCCAGCAGCCCGGGACTAGCGGGTGCGTATGAGCAGTTCTTC. The gene calls are TRBV11-3 and TRBJ2-1, with TRBD2 identical over 12 bases. The germline gives CDR1 SGHNT, CDR2 YENEEA. The ends lost 5 bases at V and 8 bases at J; junction bases unmatched: 7. The CDR3 length is 15 residues.

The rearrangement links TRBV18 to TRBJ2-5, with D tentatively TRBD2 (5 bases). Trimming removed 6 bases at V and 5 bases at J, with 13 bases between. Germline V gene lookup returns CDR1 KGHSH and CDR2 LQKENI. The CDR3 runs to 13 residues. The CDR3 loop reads CASSRGSGETQYF. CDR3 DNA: TGTGCCAGCTCCCGTGGGAGTGGCGAGACCCAGTACTTC.

The CDR3 nucleotides are TGCGCCAGCAGCCAAGTCCTAGGAGTGGGCGGGGAGCTGTTTTTT. Residues: CASSQVLGVGGELFF. The chain carries TRBV4-3 and TRBJ2-2; D unclear. The CDR3 consists of 15 residues. Germline V lookup: CDR1 LGHNA, CDR2 YSLEER. V shed 1 base and J shed 7 bases, with 13 bases lying between them.

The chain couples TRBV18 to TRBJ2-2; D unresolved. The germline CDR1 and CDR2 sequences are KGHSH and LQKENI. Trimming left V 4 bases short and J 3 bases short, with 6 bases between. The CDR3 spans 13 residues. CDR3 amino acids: CASSREDTGELFF. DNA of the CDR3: TGTGCCAGCTCACGCGAGGACACCGGGGAGCTGTTTTTT.

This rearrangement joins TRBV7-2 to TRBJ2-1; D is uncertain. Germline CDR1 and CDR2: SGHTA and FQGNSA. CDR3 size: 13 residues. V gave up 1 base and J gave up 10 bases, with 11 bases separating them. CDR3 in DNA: TGTGCCAGCAGCTTAGATCCCACTCAAGAGCAGTTCTTC. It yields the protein CASSLDPTQEQFF.

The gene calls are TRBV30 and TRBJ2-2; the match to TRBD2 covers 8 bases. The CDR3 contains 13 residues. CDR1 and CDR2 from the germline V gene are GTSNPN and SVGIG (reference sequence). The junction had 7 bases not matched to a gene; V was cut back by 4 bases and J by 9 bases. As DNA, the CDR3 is TGTGCCTGGACGAGAGCGGGAGTGAGGGAGCTGTTTTTT. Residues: CAWTRAGVRELFF.

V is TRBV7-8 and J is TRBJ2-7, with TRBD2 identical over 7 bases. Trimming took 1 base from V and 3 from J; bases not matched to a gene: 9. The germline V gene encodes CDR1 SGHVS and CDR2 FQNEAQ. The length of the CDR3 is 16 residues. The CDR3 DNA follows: TGTGCCAGCAGCTTAGTCCGGCTGGGGGGGAACTACGAGCAGTACTTC. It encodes CASSLVRLGGNYEQYF.